The 11 T cell receptor beta chains below were found in one sample sequenced in a study of CD8 T cells in Susac syndrome. cDNA came from about 0.5 to 1 ug RNA primed by random hexamers. TCRdb reprocessed the immunoSEQ multiplex PCR reads with MiXCR, giving one entry per CDR3 protein. The table shows 160,000 or so distinct CDR3 sequences, with around 95% occurring only once. Material: CD8+ T cells from PBMCs. The receptors here all came from a human donor with multiple sclerosis.

The genes are TRBV4-2 and TRBJ1-2; D remains unclear. CDR1 and CDR2 (germline): LGHNA, YNFKEQ. The CDR3 covers 13 residues. Trimming shortened V by 1 base and J by 4 bases, and 7 bases separated the two germline ends. Here the CDR3 DNA reads TGTGCCAGCAGCCAAGGGAGCTTCTATGGCTACACCTTC. It is translated as CASSQGSFYGYTF.

V is TRBV7-9 and J is TRBJ2-3; no clear D. The V end was cut by 5 bases, the J end by 2 bases, with 11 bases between. The CDR3 loop spans 14 amino acids. Germline V gives CDR1 SEHNR, CDR2 FQNEAQ (reference sequence). CDR3 region: CASSTWENTDTQYF. CDR3 bases: TGTGCCAGCAGCACCTGGGAAAACACAGATACGCAGTATTTT.

The chain links TRBV12-3 or TRBV12-4 to TRBJ2-7; TRBD1 matches 8 bases. Trimming removed 5 bases from V and 6 bases from J; junction bases left unmatched: 3. The CDR3 consists of 12 residues. The CDR3 DNA reads as TGTGCCAGCAGTATAGGACAGGGCGAGCAGTACTTC. Protein sequence: CASSIGQGEQYF.

The rearrangement links TRBV29-1 to TRBJ2-7; no definite D call. This CDR3 has 12 amino acids. Germline values: CDR1 SQVTM, CDR2 ANQGSEA. V shed 0 bases and J shed 4 bases, with 7 bases lying between them. The CDR3 region has the DNA TGCAGCGTTGAAGATAAAGGGTACGAGCAGTACTTC. Its translation: CSVEDKGYEQYF.

This chain links TRBV27 with TRBJ1-5; D unclear. The V end lost 6 bases, the J end lost 5 bases, and 20 bases lay between the germline ends. This CDR3 spans 16 amino acids. Germline CDR1 reads MNHEY; CDR2 reads SMNVEV (reference sequence). CDR3 protein: CASSRSRTGRDQPQHF. In DNA, the CDR3 is TGTGCCAGCAGCCGAAGTCGTACGGGGAGGGATCAGCCCCAGCATTTT.

The chain is built from TRBV7-9 and TRBJ1-5, with a weak D call TRBD1 (5 bases). CDR1 and CDR2 (germline): SEHNR, FQNEAQ (reference sequence). CDR3 length: 16 amino acids. V was trimmed by 4 bases and J by 2 bases, leaving 15 bases between them. In DNA form, the CDR3 reads TGTGCCAGCAGCTGGGGCGAGGTGGCTGGCAATCAGCCCCAGCATTTT. Translation gives CASSWGEVAGNQPQHF. The full variable domain, with the rest looked up from reference TRBV7-9 and TRBJ1-5, is DTGVSQNPRHKITKRGQNVTFRCDPISEHNRLYWYRQTLGQGPEFLTYFQNEAQLEKSRLLSDRFSAERPKGSFSTLEIQRTEQGDSAMYLCASSWGEVAGNQPQHFGDGTRLSIL.

The chain links TRBV20-1 to TRBJ1-1; 10 bases are shared with TRBD1. Germline assignment: CDR1 DFQATT and CDR2 SNEGSKA (reference sequence). V shed 5 bases, J shed 6 bases, and the junction held 9 bases outside the gene matches. The CDR3 has 14 amino acids. The DNA for the CDR3 is TGCAGTGCTCCCTCCCTCGGACAGGGGGCTGAAGCTTTCTTT. Amino acids: CSAPSLGQGAEAFF.

This rearrangement joins TRBV21-1 to TRBJ2-1; the table gives TRBD1 as D, unverified against the DNA. TRBV21-1 is noted as a pseudogene. CDR3 length: 16 amino acids. The CDR3 is CASSIVQAGTYNEQFF. CDR3 coding DNA: TGTGCCAGCAGCATCGTACAGGCAGGGACCTACAATGAGCAGTTCTTC.

This clonotype came up once. V usage is TRBV13 and J usage is TRBJ2-7, with D perhaps TRBD1 (6 bases). This CDR3 has 13 residues. V lost 5 bases and J lost 7, with 15 bases in between. CDR1 and CDR2 from the germline V gene are PRHDT and FYEKMQ (reference sequence). CDR3 loop: CASSKRTAEEQYF. The CDR3 DNA reads as TGTGCCAGCAGCAAACGGACAGCTGAGGAGCAGTACTTC.

V is TRBV27 and J is TRBJ2-7, with TRBD2 as a possible D gene (5 bases). Trimming stripped 3 bases from V and 6 bases from J, with 15 bases between. The CDR3 consists of 14 residues. From germline, CDR1 is MNHEY and CDR2 SMNVEV (reference sequence). CDR3 DNA sequence: TGTGCCAGCAGTTTGGCGATCAGCGGCTCCGAGCAGTACTTC. Translated, it gives CASSLAISGSEQYF.

The CDR3 nucleotides read TGCAGTGCTTGGGACGACCTGAGCACTGAAGCTTTCTTT. It codes for CSAWDDLSTEAFF. The chain has TRBV20-1 and TRBJ1-1; D may be TRBD1 (5 bases). CDR3 length equals 13 residues. Trimming stripped 5 bases from V and 4 bases from J, with 14 bases between. The germline V gene encodes CDR1 DFQATT and CDR2 SNEGSKA (reference sequence).